This entry describes one T cell receptor (beta chain). This clone appeared a single time. What this receptor recognizes is not known. No per-base quality is available; no much larger clone lies one base away. The data were taken from a study of CD8+ T cells in alopecia areata (dated by TCRdb to the late 2010s). Concerning the study at large: The treated patients, all with moderate-to-severe alopecia areata, were enrolled in an open-label pilot trial of oral tofacitinib given at 5 to 10 mg twice daily. Tofacitinib-treated patients had biopsies at baseline and at 4 and 24 weeks of treatment, with a later scalp biopsy in several patients. TCRbeta CDR3 regions were amplified by immunoSEQ multiplex PCR with 35 Vbeta forward and 13 Jbeta reverse primers. Scalp clonality was compared among normal scalp (n=4), patchy alopecia areata scalp (n=8), and alopecia totalis/universalis scalp (n=8). Patients received tofacitinib for 6 to 18 months and were then followed off drug for 6 months to check for delayed response and recurrence. Human TCRbeta sequencing covered scalp tissue and sorted CD4+ and CD8+ peripheral blood T cells from patchy and totalis/universalis alopecia areata patients and healthy controls. RNA was obtained with the PAXgene miRNA kit for fixed scalp, the miRNeasy kit for PBMCs, and the RNeasy kit for mouse skin. In treated patients, disease severity was measured using the SALT score, which gives the percentage of scalp surface area affected. To study T cell clonal expansion in alopecia areata, the researchers applied high-throughput TCRbeta sequencing to both the C3H/HeJ mouse model and human patients.

What the study reported, not specific to this receptor: Because the treated cohort was small and included a single nonresponder, larger studies are needed to assess links between baseline CD8+ expansion and response. Many expanded lesional clones were found to persist in scalp and blood during tofacitinib treatment, and relapse after treatment cessation may be partly explained by this persistence. Compared with mice, TCR sequences shared between patients were less clear, possibly partly because of HLA diversity across the patient population. Tofacitinib significantly lowered scalp clonality and the number of expanded CD8+ clones among the top 100 scalp clones. Unlike mouse skin, which is dominated by gammadelta T cells, normal human skin has resident alphabeta T cells that are also sequenced, and this complicates analysis of the scalp TCR repertoire. Lesional scalp, especially in alopecia totalis/universalis, showed higher clonality and more expanded CD8+ clones than normal scalp, suggesting antigenic drive.

Libraries came from the immunoSEQ multiplex PCR assay. To provide template for TCR sequencing, every sample had RNA extracted and reverse transcribed into cDNA. First-strand cDNA was synthesized with SuperScript III using a 2:1 mix of oligo-dT and random hexamers. A synthetic immune receptor repertoire was used to assess amplification bias, and residual bias was removed computationally. For the original study's pipeline: Raw reads were preprocessed to remove errors, and CDR3 was defined according to IMGT conventions as the region from the conserved cysteine to phenylalanine. Clonality was computed by normalizing Shannon entropy by log2 of the number of productive unique TCRs and subtracting the result from 1. Whether scalp clones were CD4 or CD8 was inferred by matching scalp TCRbeta sequences against CD4 and CD8 repertoires sorted from blood. TCRdb re-hosts the immuneACCESS table, in-frame sequences only. Its copies lack some clones; in the studies checked, an unresolved V gene accounts for under half of them, and the cause for the rest is not known. V and J calls plus clone size are reproduced from that table; the DNA served to infer D and trimming. For this sample there are roughly 200,000 clones; around three fifths appear just once. The ten largest clones take up 10% to 15% of the sample.

What the time point label conveys for this sample: around 22 weeks on oral tofacitinib. In the paper's terms, the treatment or condition label means: oral pan-JAK inhibitor, 5-10 mg twice daily. Lesional scalp punch biopsies and peripheral blood were obtained from alopecia areata patients. PBMCs were isolated by density centrifugation and stained for CD3, CD4 and CD8, and CD4+ and CD8+ T cells were sorted on a FACSAria. In the germline V gene, CDR1 corresponds to WSHSY and CDR2 to SAAADI. The CDR3 runs 14 amino acids, cysteine and phenylalanine included. Only the CDR3 DNA stays, 42 bases, in frame from base 1. Cut back by 4 bases and 6 bases, the V and J ends lie 14 bases apart.

The clonotype was recovered from a human donor with alopecia areata. Sequencing was performed on CD8+ T cells sorted from blood, taken at week 24, from a patient treated with tofacitinib. The sequence links TRBV10-2 to TRBJ2-3; tentative D gene TRBD1, with 5 bases matching. CDR3 region: CASSVSQGADTQYF. The DNA is as follows: TGCGCCAGCAGTGTCAGCCAGGGTGCGGATACGCAGTATTTT.